This T cell receptor beta chain emerged from a study of CXCR3-negative and CXCR3-positive naive CD8 T cells. The libraries of TRB cDNA were constructed through 5' RACE using UMI labels. Reprocessing the 5' RACE reads, TCRdb reports a single entry for every CDR3 protein and omits DNA. The sample has roughly 50,000 distinct CDR3 sequences. The TCR originated in a human donor in good health. Some clones in this sample may be carry-over from other donors' samples. Input material: memory CD8+ T cells from blood.

CDR3 in amino acids: CASISRRETYGYTF. This chain uses TRBV5-1 with TRBJ1-2. CDR3 length: 14 amino acids. The germline gives CDR1 SGHRS, CDR2 YFSETQ. Full variable domain (rest looked up from reference TRBV5-1 and TRBJ1-2): KAGVTQTPRYLIKTRGQQVTLSCSPISGHRSVSWYQQTPGQGLQFLFEYFSETQRNKGNFPGRFSGRQFSNSRSEMNVSTLELGDSALYLCASISRRETYGYTFGSGTRLTVV.